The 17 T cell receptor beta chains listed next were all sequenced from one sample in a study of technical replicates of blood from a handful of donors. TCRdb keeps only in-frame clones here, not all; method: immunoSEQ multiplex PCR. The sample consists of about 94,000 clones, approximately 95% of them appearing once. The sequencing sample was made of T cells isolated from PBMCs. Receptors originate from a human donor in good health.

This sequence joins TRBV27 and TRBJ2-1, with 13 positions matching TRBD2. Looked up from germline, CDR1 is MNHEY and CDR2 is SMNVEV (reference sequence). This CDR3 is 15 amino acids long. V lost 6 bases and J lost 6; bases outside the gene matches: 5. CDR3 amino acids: CASSSGLAGANEQFF. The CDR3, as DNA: TGTGCCAGCAGCTCCGGACTAGCGGGAGCCAATGAGCAGTTCTTC.

The DNA of the CDR3 is TGTGCCAGCCTCCGGGACACCAAAGAGACCCAGTACTTC. It specifies CASLRDTKETQYF. The chain is built from TRBV28 and TRBJ2-5; maybe TRBD1 (6 bases). The CDR3 totals 13 residues. The V gene lost 8 bases and the J gene lost 3 bases, with 13 bases spanning the gap. Germline lookup yields CDR1 MDHEN and CDR2 SYDVKM.

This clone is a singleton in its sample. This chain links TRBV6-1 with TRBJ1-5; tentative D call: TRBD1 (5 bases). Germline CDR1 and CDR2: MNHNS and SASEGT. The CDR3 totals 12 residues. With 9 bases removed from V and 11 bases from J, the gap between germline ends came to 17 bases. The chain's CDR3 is CASTDTPLAQHF. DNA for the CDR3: TGTGCCAGTACGGACACGCCTTTGGCCCAGCATTTT.

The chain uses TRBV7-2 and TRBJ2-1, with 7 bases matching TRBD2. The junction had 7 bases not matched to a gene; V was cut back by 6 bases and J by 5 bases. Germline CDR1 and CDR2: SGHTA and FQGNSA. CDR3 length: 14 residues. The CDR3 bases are TGTGCCAGCAGTCGAGCGGGGCCTCACAATGAGCAGTTCTTC. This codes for CASSRAGPHNEQFF.

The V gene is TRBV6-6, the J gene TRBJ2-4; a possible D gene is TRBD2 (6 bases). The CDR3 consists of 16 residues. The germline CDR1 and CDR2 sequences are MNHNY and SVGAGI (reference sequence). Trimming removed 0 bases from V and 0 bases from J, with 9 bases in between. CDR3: CASSYSSGLAKNIQYF. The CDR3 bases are TGTGCCAGCAGTTACTCTAGCGGTCTAGCCAAAAACATTCAGTACTTC.

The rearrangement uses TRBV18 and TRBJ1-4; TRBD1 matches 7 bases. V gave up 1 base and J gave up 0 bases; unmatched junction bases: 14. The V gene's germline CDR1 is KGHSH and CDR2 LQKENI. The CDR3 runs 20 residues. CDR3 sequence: CASSPLRTGQTVATNEKLFF. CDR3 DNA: TGTGCCAGCTCACCACTCCGGACAGGACAAACCGTTGCAACTAATGAAAAACTGTTTTTT.

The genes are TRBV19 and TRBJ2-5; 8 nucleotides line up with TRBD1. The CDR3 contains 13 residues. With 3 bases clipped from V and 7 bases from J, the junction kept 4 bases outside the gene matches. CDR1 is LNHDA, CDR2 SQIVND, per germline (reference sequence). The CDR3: CASSIGQGLTQYF. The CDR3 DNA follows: TGTGCCAGTAGTATTGGACAGGGACTGACCCAGTACTTC.

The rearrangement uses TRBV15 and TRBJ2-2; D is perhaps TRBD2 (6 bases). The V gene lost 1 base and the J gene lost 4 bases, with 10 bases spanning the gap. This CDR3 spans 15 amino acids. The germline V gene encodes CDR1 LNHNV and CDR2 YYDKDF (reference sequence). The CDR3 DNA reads TGTGCCACCAGCAGAGTGGGGGGAACCACCGGGGAGCTGTTTTTT. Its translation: CATSRVGGTTGELFF.

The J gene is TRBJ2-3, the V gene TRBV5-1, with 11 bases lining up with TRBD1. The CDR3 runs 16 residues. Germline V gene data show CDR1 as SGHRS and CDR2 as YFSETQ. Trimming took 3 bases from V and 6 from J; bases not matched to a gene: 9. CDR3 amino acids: CASSSWTGGAYDTQYF. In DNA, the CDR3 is TGCGCCAGCAGCTCCTGGACAGGGGGCGCGTACGATACGCAGTATTTT. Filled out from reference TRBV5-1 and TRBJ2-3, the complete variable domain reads KAGVTQTPRYLIKTRGQQVTLSCSPISGHRSVSWYQQTPGQGLQFLFEYFSETQRNKGNFPGRFSGRQFSNSRSEMNVSTLELGDSALYLCASSSWTGGAYDTQYFGPGTRLTVL.

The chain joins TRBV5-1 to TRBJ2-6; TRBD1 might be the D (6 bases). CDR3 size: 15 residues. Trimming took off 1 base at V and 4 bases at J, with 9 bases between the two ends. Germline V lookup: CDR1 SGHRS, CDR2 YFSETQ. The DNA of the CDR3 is TGCGCCAGCAGCTTGCCAGGGACAGGGGCCAACGTCCTGACTTTC. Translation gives CASSLPGTGANVLTF.

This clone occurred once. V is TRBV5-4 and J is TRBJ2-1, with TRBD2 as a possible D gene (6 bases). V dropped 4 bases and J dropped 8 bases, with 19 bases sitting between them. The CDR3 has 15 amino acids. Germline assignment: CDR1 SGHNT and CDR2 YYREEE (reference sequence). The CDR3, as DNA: TGTGCCAGCAGCCGTAACGCTAGGAGGGCGGATGAGCAGTTCTTC. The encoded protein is CASSRNARRADEQFF.

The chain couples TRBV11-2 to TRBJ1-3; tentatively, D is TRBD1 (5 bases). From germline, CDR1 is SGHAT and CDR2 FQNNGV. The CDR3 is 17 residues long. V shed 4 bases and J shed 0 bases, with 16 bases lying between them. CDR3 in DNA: TGTGCCAGCAGCTCGCGGAGACAGCTGAACTCTGGAAACACCATATATTTT. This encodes CASSSRRQLNSGNTIYF.

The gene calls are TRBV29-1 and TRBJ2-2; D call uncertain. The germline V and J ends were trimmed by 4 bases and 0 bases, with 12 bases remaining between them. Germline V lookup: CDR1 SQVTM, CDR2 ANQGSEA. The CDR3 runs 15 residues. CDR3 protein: CSVVRGIPNTGELFF. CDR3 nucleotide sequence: TGCAGCGTTGTCCGCGGCATTCCGAACACCGGGGAGCTGTTTTTT.

The CDR3 DNA follows: TGTGCCAGTAGTATAGCCTGGTCGAGAGAGACCCAGTACTTC. Protein sequence: CASSIAWSRETQYF. The gene calls are TRBV19 and TRBJ2-5; D gene unclear. Trimming removed 1 base from V and 4 bases from J, with 10 bases in between. The CDR3 contains 14 residues. Germline V gene sequence: CDR1 LNHDA, CDR2 SQIVND (reference sequence).

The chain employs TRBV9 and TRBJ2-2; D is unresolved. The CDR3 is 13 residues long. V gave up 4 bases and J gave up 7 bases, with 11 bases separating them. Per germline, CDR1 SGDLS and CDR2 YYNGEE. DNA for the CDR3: TGTGCCAGCAGCTCATTAGATGTCGGGGAGCTGTTTTTT. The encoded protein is CASSSLDVGELFF.

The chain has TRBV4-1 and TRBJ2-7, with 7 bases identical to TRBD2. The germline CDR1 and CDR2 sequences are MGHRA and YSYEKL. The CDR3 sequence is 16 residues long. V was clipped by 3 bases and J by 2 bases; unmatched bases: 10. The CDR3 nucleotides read TGCGCCAGCAGCCAGCCCAAGCGGGGCAAGACCTACGAGCAGTACTTC. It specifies CASSQPKRGKTYEQYF.

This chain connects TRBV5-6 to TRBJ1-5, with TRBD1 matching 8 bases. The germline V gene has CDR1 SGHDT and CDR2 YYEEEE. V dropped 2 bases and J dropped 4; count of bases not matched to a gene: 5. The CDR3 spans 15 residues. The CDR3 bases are TGTGCCAGCAGCTTCCTGGGACAGGCGAATCAGCCCCAGCATTTT. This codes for CASSFLGQANQPQHF.